This T cell receptor (beta chain) stems from a study of blood T cell repertoires in COVID-19. Study-wide background: Some COVID-19 samples were acute and others convalescent; all came from the United States, Italy and Spain.

Residents of about two dozen US areas, aged about 18 to 95 years, made up the participants. There are 13 residues in the CDR3. The V and J ends lost 6 bases and 8 bases, in that order; junction bases with no gene match: 9. Assay used: immunoSEQ multiplex PCR; TCRdb lists only in-frame clones, some missing. The profile covers approximately 450,000 clones, with 87% appearing a single time and roughly 2% taken by the ten largest. J is TRBJ1-2 and V is TRBV12-3 or TRBV12-4, with 7 bases identical to TRBD1. The TCR sequence derives from a woman younger than 30 with acute COVID-19. Sequencing was done on a sample of PBMCs or T cells enriched from blood (not recorded which). In nucleotides, the CDR3 is TGTGCCAGCAGCCTCGGAGGGGGCTCGGGCTACACCTTC. Translated, it gives CASSLGGGSGYTF.